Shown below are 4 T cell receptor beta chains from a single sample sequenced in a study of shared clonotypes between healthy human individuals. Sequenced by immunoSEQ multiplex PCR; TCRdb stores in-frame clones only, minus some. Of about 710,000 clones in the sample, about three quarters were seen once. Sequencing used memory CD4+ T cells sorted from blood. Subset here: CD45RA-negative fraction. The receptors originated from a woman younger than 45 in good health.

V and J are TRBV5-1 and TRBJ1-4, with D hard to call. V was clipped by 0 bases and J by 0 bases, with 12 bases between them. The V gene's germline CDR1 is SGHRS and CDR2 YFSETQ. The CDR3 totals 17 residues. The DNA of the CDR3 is TGCGCCAGCAGCTTGGATTGGCCGGGAACAACTAATGAAAAACTGTTTTTT. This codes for CASSLDWPGTTNEKLFF.

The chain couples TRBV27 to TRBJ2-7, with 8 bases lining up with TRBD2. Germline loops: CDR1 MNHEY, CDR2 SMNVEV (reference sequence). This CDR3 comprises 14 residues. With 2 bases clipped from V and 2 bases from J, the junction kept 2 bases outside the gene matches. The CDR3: CASSLDGRAYEQYF. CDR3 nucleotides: TGTGCCAGCAGTTTAGACGGGAGGGCCTACGAGCAGTACTTC.

The CDR3 is CSVADGTSGSYEQYF. CDR3 bases: TGCAGCGTGGCAGACGGGACTAGCGGGAGCTACGAGCAGTACTTC. The genes are TRBV29-1 and TRBJ2-7; TRBD2 matches at 14 bases. The CDR3 has 15 residues. The germline V gene has CDR1 SQVTM and CDR2 ANQGSEA. V shed 6 bases, J shed 3 bases, and the junction held 7 bases outside the gene matches.

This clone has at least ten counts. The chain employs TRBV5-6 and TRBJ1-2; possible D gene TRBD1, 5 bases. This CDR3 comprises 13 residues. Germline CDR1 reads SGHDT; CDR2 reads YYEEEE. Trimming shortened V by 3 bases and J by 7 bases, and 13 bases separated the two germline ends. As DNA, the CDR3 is TGTGCCAGCAGCTATGATGTGGGACGTGGCTACACCTTC. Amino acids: CASSYDVGRGYTF.